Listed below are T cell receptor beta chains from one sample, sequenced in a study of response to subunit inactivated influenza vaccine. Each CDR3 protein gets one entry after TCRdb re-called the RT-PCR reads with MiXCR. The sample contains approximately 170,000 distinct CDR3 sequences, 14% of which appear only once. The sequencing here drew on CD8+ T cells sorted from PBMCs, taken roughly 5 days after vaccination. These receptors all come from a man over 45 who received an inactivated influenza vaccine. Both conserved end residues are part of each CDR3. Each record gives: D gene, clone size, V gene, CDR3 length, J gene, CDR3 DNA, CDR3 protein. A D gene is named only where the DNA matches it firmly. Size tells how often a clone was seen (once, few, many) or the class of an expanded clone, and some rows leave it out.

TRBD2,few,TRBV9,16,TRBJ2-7,TGTGCCAGCAGCGCCGATCCTAGCGGGAGTTATTACGAGCAGTACTTC,CASSADPSGSYYEQYF
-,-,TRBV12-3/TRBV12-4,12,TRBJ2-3,TGTGCCAGCAGTTTTAGCGCAGATACGCAGTATTTT,CASSFSADTQYF
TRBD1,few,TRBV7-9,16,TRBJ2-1,TGTGCCAGCAGCTCTCCAGGGGGTAGCTCCTACAATGAGCAGTTCTTC,CASSSPGGSSYNEQFF
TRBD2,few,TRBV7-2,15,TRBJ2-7,TGTGCCAGCAGCTTAGATCCGGGAGGGCCCTACGAGCAGTACTTC,CASSLDPGGPYEQYF
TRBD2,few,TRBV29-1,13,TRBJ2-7,TGCAGCGCCCTTAGCGGGATCTCCTACGAGCAGTACTTC,CSALSGISYEQYF
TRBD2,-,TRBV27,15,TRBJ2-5,TGTGCCAGCAGTTTGGGGACTAGCGGGGGAGAGACCCAGTACTTC,CASSLGTSGGETQYF
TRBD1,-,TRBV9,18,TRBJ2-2,TGTGCCAGCAGCGTAGTGGACAGGCCGACAAGGGACACCGGGGAGCTGTTTTTT,CASSVVDRPTRDTGELFF
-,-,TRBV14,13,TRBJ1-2,TGTGCCAGCAGCCAAGCGAGTAACTATGGCTACACCTTC,CASSQASNYGYTF
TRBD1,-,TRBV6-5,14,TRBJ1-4,TGTGCCAGCAGTCACAGGGGAACTAATGAAAAACTGTTTTTT,CASSHRGTNEKLFF
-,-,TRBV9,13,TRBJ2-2,TGTGCCAGCAGCCCCGGGGTTGGCGGGGAGCTGTTTTTT,CASSPGVGGELFF
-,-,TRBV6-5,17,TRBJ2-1,TGTGCCAGCAGTTACTCGATTGAGGACAGGGAGGGTAATGAGCAGTTCTTC,CASSYSIEDREGNEQFF
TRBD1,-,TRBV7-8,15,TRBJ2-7,TGTGCCAGCAGCTTAGGGGGACAGGGTCCCTACGAGCAGTACTTC,CASSLGGQGPYEQYF
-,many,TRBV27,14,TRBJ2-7,TGTGCCAGCAGTTTATTGGCTGTACCGGACGAGCAGTACTTC,CASSLLAVPDEQYF
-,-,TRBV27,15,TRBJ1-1,TGTGCCAGCAGTTTATTCCGAGGAAGAGGCACTGAAGCTTTCTTT,CASSLFRGRGTEAFF
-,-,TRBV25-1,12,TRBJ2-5,TGTGCCGGAACACTCAGCGGGGAGACCCAGTACTTC,CAGTLSGETQYF
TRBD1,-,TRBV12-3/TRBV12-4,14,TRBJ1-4,TGTGCCAGCAGTGCCGGGACAGGGCAAGAAAAACTGTTTTTT,CASSAGTGQEKLFF
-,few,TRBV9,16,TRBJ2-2,TGTGCCAGCAGCGTAGAATCCGGGGAGAACACCGGGGAGCTGTTTTTT,CASSVESGENTGELFF
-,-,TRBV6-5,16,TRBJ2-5,TGTGCCAGCAGTTACTCGATTAAGGGAGATCAAGAGACCCAGTACTTC,CASSYSIKGDQETQYF
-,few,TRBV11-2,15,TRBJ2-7,TGTGCCAGCAGCTCCACCTGGGGCCAGTCCTACGAGCAGTACTTC,CASSSTWGQSYEQYF
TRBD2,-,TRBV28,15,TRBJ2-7,TGTGCCAGCAGTTTAGCCAGCGGGAAGACCTACGAGCAGTACTTC,CASSLASGKTYEQYF
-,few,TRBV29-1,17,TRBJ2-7,TGCAGCGTTGAAGGGACCCCGGACAAGCTCCCACCCTACGAGCAGTACTTC,CSVEGTPDKLPPYEQYF
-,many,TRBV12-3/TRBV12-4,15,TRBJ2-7,TGTGCCAGCAGTTTAGGCGCGACGGAGATCTACGAGCAGTACTTC,CASSLGATEIYEQYF
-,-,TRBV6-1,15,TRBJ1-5,TGTGCCAGCAGTCAAACGATTACAGGTAATCAGCCCCAGCATTTT,CASSQTITGNQPQHF
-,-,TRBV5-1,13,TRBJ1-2,TGCGCCAGCAGCTTGGTAAATGCGGAAGGCTACACCTTC,CASSLVNAEGYTF
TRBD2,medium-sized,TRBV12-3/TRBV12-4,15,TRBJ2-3,TGTGCCAGCAGTTCACGGCGGGAGGTAACAGATACGCAGTATTTT,CASSSRREVTDTQYF
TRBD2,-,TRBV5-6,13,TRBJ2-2,TGTGCCAGCAGCCGGGGGGACACCGGGGAGCTGTTTTTT,CASSRGDTGELFF
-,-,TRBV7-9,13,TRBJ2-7,TGTGCCAGCAGCCACATTCAGCGAGACGAGCAGTACTTC,CASSHIQRDEQYF
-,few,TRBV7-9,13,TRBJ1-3,TGTGCCAGCAGCTCCCCGACTGGAAACACCATATATTTT,CASSSPTGNTIYF
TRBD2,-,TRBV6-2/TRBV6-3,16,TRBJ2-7,TGTGCCAGCAGTTTCTTAGGGACTAGCGGGAGAGGCGAGCAGTACTTC,CASSFLGTSGRGEQYF
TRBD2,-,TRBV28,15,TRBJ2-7,TGTGCCAGCCTAAATTTAGCGGGAGGGCCAGACGAGCAGTACTTC,CASLNLAGGPDEQYF
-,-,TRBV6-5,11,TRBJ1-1,TGTGCCAGCATCAGAAGCGATGAAGCTTTCTTT,CASIRSDEAFF
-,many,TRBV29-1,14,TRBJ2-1,TGCAGCGTTGTTCCGTGGGGCTCCTACAATGAGCAGTTCTTC,CSVVPWGSYNEQFF
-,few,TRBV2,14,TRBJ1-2,TGTGCCAGCAGCAATACGCAGGGCCGCCAAGGCTACACCTTC,CASSNTQGRQGYTF
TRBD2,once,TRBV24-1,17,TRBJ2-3,TGTGCCACCAGTGATTATACTAGCGGGGACTTCACAGATACGCAGTATTTT,CATSDYTSGDFTDTQYF
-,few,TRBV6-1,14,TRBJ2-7,TGTGCCAGCCGAAGAGCGAGCCAGTTCTACGAGCAGTACTTC,CASRRASQFYEQYF
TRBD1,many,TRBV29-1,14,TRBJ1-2,TGCAGCGTTGAAGCGGGGGGACAGTTCTCTGGCTACACCTTC,CSVEAGGQFSGYTF
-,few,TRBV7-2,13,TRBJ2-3,TGTGCCAGCAGCTCCTTTCCTAGGGACCTACGGGATTTT,CASSSFPRDLRDF
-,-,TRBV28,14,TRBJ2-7,TGTGCCAGCAGAAAAGGGGGGTACGCCTACGAGCAGTACTTC,CASRKGGYAYEQYF
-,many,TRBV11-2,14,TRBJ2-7,TGTGCCAGCAGCTTAGTCGATACTTCCTACGAGCAGTACTTC,CASSLVDTSYEQYF
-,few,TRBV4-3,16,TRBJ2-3,TGCGCCAGCAGCCAAGATTTGCAATCGGCAGCAGATACGCAGTATTTT,CASSQDLQSAADTQYF
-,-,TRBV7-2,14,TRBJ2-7,TGTGCCAGCAGCCCCCGACAGGTAGCCTACGAGCAGTACTTC,CASSPRQVAYEQYF
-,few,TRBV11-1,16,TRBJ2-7,TGTGCCAGCAGCTTAGGACAGATAAAACCCTCCTACGAGCAGTACTTC,CASSLGQIKPSYEQYF
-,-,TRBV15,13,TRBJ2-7,TGTGCCACCAGCATCGGGTTTTCCTACGAGCAGTACTTC,CATSIGFSYEQYF
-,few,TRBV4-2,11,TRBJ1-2,TGTGCCAGCAGCCAAGCGACGGGCTACACCTTC,CASSQATGYTF
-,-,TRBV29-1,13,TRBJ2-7,TGCAGCGTTCAGACAGCCAAGGCCTACGAGCAGTACTTC,CSVQTAKAYEQYF
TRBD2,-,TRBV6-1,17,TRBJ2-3,TGTGCCAGCAGCCACGGACTAGCGGGGGGGCTAGGAGATACGCAGTATTTT,CASSHGLAGGLGDTQYF
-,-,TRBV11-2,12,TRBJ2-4,TGTGCCAGCAGCTCCCAGGCCCCCGATAAGTACTTC,CASSSQAPDKYF
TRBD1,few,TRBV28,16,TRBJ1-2,TGTGCCAGCAAACAGACAGGGGGCGCAGAGGTCTATGGCTACACCTTC,CASKQTGGAEVYGYTF
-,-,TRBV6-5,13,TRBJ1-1,TGTGCCAGCAGTTACATGGGGAACACTGAAGCTTTCTTT,CASSYMGNTEAFF
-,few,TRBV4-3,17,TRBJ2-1,TGCGCCAGCAGCCAAGAAACGGGCTCGACGACCTACAATGAGCAGTTCTTC,CASSQETGSTTYNEQFF
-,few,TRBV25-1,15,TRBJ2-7,TGTGCCAGCAGTGAAGACAGCCCCCGGAGCTACGAGCAGTACTTC,CASSEDSPRSYEQYF
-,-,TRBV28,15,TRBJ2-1,TGTGCCAGCAGCGCATTTCTTAGCTCCTACAATGAGCAGTTCTTC,CASSAFLSSYNEQFF
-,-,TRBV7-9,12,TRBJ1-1,TGTGCCAGCAGCTCCCCGGTGGCTGAAGCTTTCTTT,CASSSPVAEAFF
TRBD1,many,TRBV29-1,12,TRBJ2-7,TGCAGCGTTGGGCAGGGGGTCTACGAGCAGTACTTC,CSVGQGVYEQYF
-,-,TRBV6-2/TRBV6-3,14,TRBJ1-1,TGTGCCAGCAGCCTTTACATCAAGAACACTGAAGCTTTCTTT,CASSLYIKNTEAFF
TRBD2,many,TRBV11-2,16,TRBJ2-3,TGTGCCAGCAGCTTAGGACTAGCGGGGATCACAGATACGCAGTATTTT,CASSLGLAGITDTQYF
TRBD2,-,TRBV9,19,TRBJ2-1,TGTGCCAGCAGCGTAGCTGGGACTAGCGGGAGTGGTTTTGTAAATGAGCAGTTCTTC,CASSVAGTSGSGFVNEQFF
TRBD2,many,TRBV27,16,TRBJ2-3,TGTGCCAGCAGGGAACTAGCGGGAGGGAGCACAGATACGCAGTATTTT,CASRELAGGSTDTQYF